This TCR beta chain was sequenced during a study of circulating and synovial CD4+ cells in juvenile arthritis. Here immunoSEQ multiplex PCR was the method, and the copy in TCRdb shows in-frame clones only, minus some. The data show fewer than 35,000 clones, 95% seen once. The CDR3 is 17 residues long. In germline, CDR1 is SGHNT, CDR2 YYREEE (reference sequence). Trimming removed 4 bases from V and 5 bases from J; junction bases left unmatched: 13. Donors were patients with active juvenile idiopathic arthritis. The clonotype comes from a human donor with juvenile idiopathic arthritis. What was sequenced was CD4+ T cells from blood. V usage is TRBV5-4 and J usage is TRBJ2-3, with 10 bases fitting TRBD2. This chain's CDR3 is CASSRQRPGLAIDTQYF. CDR3 DNA: TGTGCCAGCAGCCGGCAGAGACCGGGACTAGCGATAGATACGCAGTATTTT.